Following are 2 T cell receptor beta chains from one sample sequenced in a study of radiation and T cells in renal cell carcinoma. Sequenced by immunoSEQ multiplex PCR; TCRdb stores in-frame clones only, minus some. The table includes about 130,000 clones, approximately 75% detected once. The time point denotes: blood 2 weeks post-SBRT. Treatment described: 15 Gy SBRT to primary tumor, nephrectomy 4 weeks later. The sample consisted of blood, taken from a patient whose treatment included radiotherapy and nephrectomy. Source of these receptors: a woman aged 60-75 years with renal cell carcinoma.

This clone appeared a single time. This rearrangement joins TRBV6-5 to TRBJ1-1; D remains unclear. CDR1 and CDR2 from the germline V gene are MNHEY and SVGAGI. This CDR3 contains 13 residues. The V gene lost 6 bases and the J gene lost 1 base, with 9 bases spanning the gap. CDR3 protein: CASRRRENTEAFF. In DNA form, the CDR3 reads TGTGCCAGCAGGAGACGGGAGAACACTGAAGCTTTCTTT.

The chain recombines TRBV6-5 with TRBJ1-1, with a tentative D call TRBD1 (5 bases). CDR1 and CDR2 (germline): MNHEY, SVGAGI. The CDR3 is 16 amino acids. Trimming removed 0 bases at V and 1 base at J, with 12 bases between. CDR3 bases: TGTGCCAGCAGTTACTCTCGGCCAGGGAGGAACACTGAAGCTTTCTTT. Protein product: CASSYSRPGRNTEAFF.